Shown below are 8 T cell receptor beta chains from a single sample sequenced in a study of T cells in Graves' hyperthyroidism and ophthalmopathy. What was amplified from RNA transcripts were TCR beta CDR3 regions. HTBI primers drove first-round RT-PCR of the TCR CDR3. TCRdb re-analysed the multiplex PCR reads in MiXCR, keeping a single row per CDR3 protein. The sample includes approximately 630,000 distinct CDR3 sequences, roughly 16% of them seen just once. Input material: blood. The receptor set was obtained from a woman under 40 with Graves' hyperthyroidism.

The chain joins TRBV6-1 to TRBJ2-7; 9 bases are a match to TRBD2. CDR1 is MNHNS, CDR2 SASEGT, per germline. The CDR3 contains 15 residues. J gave up 4 bases and V 2 bases, and 6 bases lay outside the gene matches. CDR3 sequence reads: CASSELVAGEYEQYF. CDR3 sequence (DNA): TGTGCCAGCAGTGAACTGGTAGCGGGAGAATACGAGCAGTACTTC.

Only a few counts were recorded for this clonotype. The V call is TRBV3-1, the J call TRBJ1-1; 11 bases line up with TRBD1. Germline loops: CDR1 LGHDT, CDR2 YNNKEL (reference sequence). V dropped 4 bases and J dropped 1; count of bases not matched to a gene: 14. The CDR3 sequence is 19 residues long. The CDR3 DNA sequence: TGTGCCAGCAGCCCCCTTCTCGGACAGGGGGCGAATGAGAACACTGAAGCTTTCTTT. Translation: CASSPLLGQGANENTEAFF.

The chain carries TRBV2 and TRBJ1-4, with TRBD1 identical over 7 bases. CDR3 size: 14 residues. The V segment lost 5 bases and the J segment 7 bases; nucleotides outside the gene matches: 7. Looked up from germline, CDR1 is SNHLY and CDR2 is FYNNEI. CDR3 DNA: TGTGCCAGCAGTCTACAGGGGCCAGGTGAAAAACTGTTTTTT. As protein: CASSLQGPGEKLFF.

This clonotype was detected only a few times. This chain links TRBV29-1 with TRBJ2-1; tentatively, D is TRBD2 (5 bases). V lost 7 bases, J lost 10 bases, and 11 bases lay in between. Germline V gives CDR1 SQVTM, CDR2 ANQGSEA. There are 10 residues in the CDR3. The CDR3 coding sequence is TGCAGCGCCTTATGGAGGGAGCAGTTCTTC. Translation: CSALWREQFF.

This chain connects TRBV9 to TRBJ2-2; the match to TRBD1 covers 8 bases. Germline CDR1 reads SGDLS; CDR2 reads YYNGEE. The CDR3 length is 17 residues. V trimming: 4 bases; J trimming: 0 bases; junction bases outside the gene matches: 8. The CDR3 here is CASSSDRAIANTGELFF. The DNA of the CDR3 is TGTGCCAGCAGCTCGGACAGGGCGATAGCGAACACCGGGGAGCTGTTTTTT.

The chain has TRBV29-1 and TRBJ2-1, with D tentatively TRBD1 or TRBD2 (6 bases each). In germline, CDR1 is SQVTM, CDR2 ANQGSEA. Trimming pared 6 bases from V and 2 bases from J, leaving 17 bases between. This CDR3 is 15 amino acids long. The chain's CDR3 is CSVPTGGGAYNEQFF. As DNA, the CDR3 is TGCAGCGTACCAACTGGGGGCGGGGCCTACAATGAGCAGTTCTTC.

The CDR3: CASRFTGGSGNTIYF. The CDR3 DNA follows: TGTGCCAGCAGATTTACAGGGGGCTCTGGAAACACCATATATTTT. The gene calls are TRBV6-1 and TRBJ1-3; 8 positions match TRBD1. Germline values: CDR1 MNHNS, CDR2 SASEGT. The CDR3 totals 15 residues. With V trimmed by 6 bases and J by 0 bases, 4 bases remained unmatched.

This clonotype has ten or more counts. V usage is TRBV20-1 and J usage is TRBJ2-7; TRBD1 might be the D (5 bases). Trimming shortened V by 2 bases and J by 2 bases, and 13 bases separated the two germline ends. CDR3 length: 14 amino acids. Germline V gives CDR1 DFQATT, CDR2 SNEGSKA (reference sequence). For the CDR3, the DNA is TGCAGTGCTAGACTCCCCGACAGAACCTACGAGCAGTACTTC. It encodes CSARLPDRTYEQYF.